A selection of T cell receptor beta chains follows, all from one sample in a study of blood T cells in healthy people across ages. TCRdb called the 5' RACE reads again in MiXCR, with one record for every CDR3 protein. Among approximately 940,000 distinct CDR3 sequences listed, roughly 50% were seen once. Sequencing used blood. These receptors were taken from a man in his thirties or forties in good health. CDR3s include the opening cysteine and the closing phenylalanine or tryptophan. Each record gives: V gene, CDR3 length, clone size, D gene, J gene, CDR3 DNA, CDR3 protein. A D gene is named only where the DNA matches it firmly. Clone size is stated in some rows and not others, as once, few, many or a class when expanded.

>TRBV7-2|13|.|.|TRBJ2-7
TGTGCCAGCAGCCTGAACTTTCGCAATGAGCAGTACTTC
CASSLNFRNEQYF
>TRBV4-1|17|few|TRBD1|TRBJ2-5
TGCGCCAGCAGCCAAGATCGGCTACGGGACAGGGTAGAGACCCAGTACTTC
CASSQDRLRDRVETQYF
>TRBV3-1|16|.|.|TRBJ2-7
TGTGCCAGCAGCCTACAACAGGGTCCATTCTCCTACGAGCAGTACTTC
CASSLQQGPFSYEQYF
>TRBV27|18|.|TRBD2|TRBJ2-1
TGTGCCAGCAGTCCTCCACCTAGCGGAGTGAGCTCCTACAATGAGCAGTTCTTC
CASSPPPSGVSSYNEQFF
>TRBV9|16|few|TRBD2|TRBJ2-1
TGTGCCAGCAGCGTAGCCCGGGGGGGGGTCTACAATGAGCAGTTCTTC
CASSVARGGVYNEQFF
>TRBV9|14|many|.|TRBJ2-3
TGTGCCAGCAGCGTTGGGGGTGGGGGGATTGCGCAGTATTTT
CASSVGGGGIAQYF
>TRBV10-3|15|once|TRBD1|TRBJ1-1
TGTTCCATCAGTGAGTCGACAGGGGTGAACACTGAAGCTTTCTTT
CSISESTGVNTEAFF
>TRBV7-2|16|.|TRBD1|TRBJ2-7
TGTGCCAGCAGCTTAGTTTCGGGACAGGGGTTCGGCGAGCAGTACTTC
CASSLVSGQGFGEQYF
>TRBV7-9|16|few|.|TRBJ2-7
TGTGCCAGCTTCCCTAGCGTTCGGGGGACTGGCGACGAGCAGTACTTC
CASFPSVRGTGDEQYF
>TRBV20-1|16|.|TRBD1|TRBJ2-3
TGCAGTGCTAGAGACTCTACAGGGGGCGATACAGATACGCAGTATTTT
CSARDSTGGDTDTQYF
>TRBV29-1|11|.|.|TRBJ1-2
TGCAGCGGTGAAGATGGGGGGGGCTACACCTTC
CSGEDGGGYTF
>TRBV4-2|17|.|.|TRBJ1-2
TGTGCCAGCAGCCAACAATTAGGACGGAGCCCTAACTATGGCTACACCTTC
CASSQQLGRSPNYGYTF
>TRBV29-1|14|.|TRBD1|TRBJ2-7
TGCAGCGTCGAACTACAGGGGGCCAACTACGAGCAGTACTTC
CSVELQGANYEQYF
>TRBV7-2|15|.|.|TRBJ1-1
TGTGCCAGCAGCTTATCGAGGGGCCTGAATACTGAAGCTTTCTTT
CASSLSRGLNTEAFF
>TRBV27|16|.|.|TRBJ2-3
TGTGCCAGCAGTTCCGCCTGGGGGGGCCTGACAGATACGCAGTATTTT
CASSSAWGGLTDTQYF
>TRBV10-3|14|.|.|TRBJ2-2
TGTGCCATCAGCGTTCAGGGGTACACCGGGGAGCTGTTTTTT
CAISVQGYTGELFF
>TRBV12-3/TRBV12-4|17|.|TRBD2|TRBJ2-3
TGTGCCAGCAGTCGGACTAGCGGGGGGACTAGCACAGATACGCAGTATTTT
CASSRTSGGTSTDTQYF
>TRBV7-8|16|.|.|TRBJ2-5
TGTGCCAGCAACCCTTCTAGATCCCGACGAGAAGAGACCCAGTACTTC
CASNPSRSRREETQYF
>TRBV12-3/TRBV12-4|15|few|TRBD1|TRBJ2-3
TGTGCCAGCAGTTTCCGCGACAGGGCGGCAGATACGCAGTATTTT
CASSFRDRAADTQYF
>TRBV28|13|once|TRBD1|TRBJ2-7
TGTGCCAGCAGTATAGGACAGGTCGAGGGGCAGTACTTC
CASSIGQVEGQYF
>TRBV29-1|13|few|.|TRBJ2-5
TGCAGCGTTGAACGGGGAGGCGGGGAGGCCCAGTACTTC
CSVERGGGEAQYF
>TRBV3-1|13|.|TRBD2|TRBJ2-7
TGTGCCAGCAGCCGAGGACTAGCATCCGAGCAGTACTTC
CASSRGLASEQYF
>TRBV29-1|13|.|.|TRBJ1-2
TGCAGCGTGACCAGGGGACTTGGGTATGGCTACACCTTC
CSVTRGLGYGYTF
>TRBV10-3|13|once|TRBD1|TRBJ1-2
TGTGCCATCAGTGTCGACAGGGAGAGGGGCTACACCTTC
CAISVDRERGYTF
>TRBV9|13|.|.|TRBJ2-1
TGTGCCAGCAGCGCGGACAATTACAATGAGCAGTTCTTC
CASSADNYNEQFF
>TRBV29-1|13|once|.|TRBJ2-4
TGCAGCGTTGTCCAACAGGGCCAAAACATTCAGTACTTC
CSVVQQGQNIQYF